Following are 27 T cell receptor beta chains from one sample sequenced in a study of blood T cell repertoires in COVID-19. TCRdb keeps only in-frame clones here, not all; method: immunoSEQ multiplex PCR. The sample holds 200,000 to 250,000 clones; just over 85% are singletons and the top ten take approximately 1.5%. The specimen sequenced was peripheral blood. The receptors were gathered from a man aged 18-30 years with active or convalescent COVID-19.

This clone was seen a handful of times. The V and J genes are TRBV27 and TRBJ2-3; 7 positions agree with TRBD1. Per germline, CDR1 MNHEY and CDR2 SMNVEV (reference sequence). J lost 1 base, V lost 10 bases, and 8 bases had no gene match. There are 14 residues in the CDR3. The chain's CDR3 is CATKGALGTDTQYF. CDR3 nucleotides: TGTGCCACTAAGGGGGCGCTGGGCACAGATACGCAGTATTTT.

The chain carries TRBV28 and TRBJ1-5; D gene unclear. Deletions cut 7 bases from V and 1 base from J, with 8 bases between. Germline V CDR1 and CDR2: MDHEN, SYDVKM. The CDR3 is 13 amino acids. The DNA of the CDR3 is TGTGCCAGCACCTGGGCCAGCAATCAGCCCCAGCATTTT. This translates into CASTWASNQPQHF.

The rearrangement links TRBV9 to TRBJ1-4; possible D gene TRBD1, 5 bases. The CDR3 contains 16 residues. Per the germline V gene, CDR1 is SGDLS and CDR2 is YYNGEE. Deletions cut 2 bases from V and 8 bases from J, with 19 bases between. The CDR3 DNA reads TGTGCCAGCAGCGTTGGGTCCCAGGGAGGAGGCGAAAAACTGTTTTTT. Residues: CASSVGSQGGGEKLFF.

The chain recombines TRBV30 with TRBJ2-2, with a possible D match to TRBD1 (6 bases). Trimming stripped 0 bases from V and 2 bases from J, with 10 bases between. This CDR3 has 15 amino acids. Germline V gene lookup returns CDR1 GTSNPN and CDR2 SVGIG (reference sequence). CDR3 amino acids: CAWSVQDRNTGELFF. In DNA, the CDR3 is TGTGCCTGGAGTGTACAGGACAGAAACACCGGGGAGCTGTTTTTT.

This clone occurred a few times. V and J are TRBV7-9 and TRBJ1-1; D call uncertain. Germline CDR1 and CDR2: SEHNR and FQNEAQ (reference sequence). The V gene lost 6 bases and the J gene lost 4 bases, with 15 bases spanning the gap. The CDR3 runs 14 residues. CDR3 loop: CASRGIGESTEAFF. CDR3 bases: TGTGCCAGCAGAGGGATCGGGGAGAGCACTGAAGCTTTCTTT.

The chain combines TRBV6-5 with TRBJ1-2, with D possibly being TRBD1 (5 bases). The CDR3 has 10 amino acids. Germline V lookup: CDR1 MNHEY, CDR2 SVGAGI. V was clipped by 11 bases and J by 2 bases, with 6 bases between them. Here the CDR3 DNA reads TGTGCCCGGGGGAACTATGGCTACACCTTC. Its translation: CARGNYGYTF.

This rearrangement joins TRBV5-6 to TRBJ2-7; D gene uncertain. V gave up 2 bases and J gave up 4 bases, with 10 bases separating them. Germline V gene sequence: CDR1 SGHDT, CDR2 YYEEEE. The CDR3 has 13 amino acids. In DNA form, the CDR3 reads TGTGCCAGCAGCTTACAGACGGTATACGAGCAGTACTTC. Residues: CASSLQTVYEQYF.

This sequence joins TRBV6-1 and TRBJ1-2, with 10 bases that match TRBD1. Germline trimming cut 0 bases from V and 6 bases from J; bases unmatched to any gene: 7. The V gene's germline CDR1 is MNHNS and CDR2 SASEGT. The CDR3 loop spans 16 amino acids. CDR3 sequence reads: CASSEAGRGTGDGYTF. The CDR3 DNA reads as TGTGCCAGCAGTGAAGCTGGTAGAGGGACAGGGGATGGCTACACCTTC.

The chain uses TRBV21-1 and TRBJ2-2; the DNA was not used to check the table's D call, TRBD2. TRBV21-1 is shown as a pseudogene. The CDR3 runs 22 residues. Here the CDR3 DNA reads TGTGCCAGCAGCAAAGTAGTAGTAGCGGGAGCGTTGACTAGCGAGAATACCGGGGAGCTGTTTTTT. Protein: CASSKVVVAGALTSENTGELFF.

J is TRBJ2-3 and V is TRBV9; 7 nucleotides agree with TRBD2. J was trimmed by 5 bases and V by 0 bases; bases with no gene match: 3. The germline V gene has CDR1 SGDLS and CDR2 YYNGEE. This CDR3 contains 14 residues. Here the CDR3 reads CASSVGVAGDTQYF. Here the CDR3 DNA reads TGTGCCAGCAGCGTAGGGGTAGCGGGAGATACGCAGTATTTT.

This chain links TRBV6-5 with TRBJ1-4; maybe TRBD1 (6 bases). The germline V and J ends were trimmed by 8 bases and 7 bases, with 17 bases remaining between them. The CDR3 is made up of 14 amino acids. Germline loops: CDR1 MNHEY, CDR2 SVGAGI. CDR3 region: CASALGDIGEKLFF. CDR3 nucleotides: TGTGCCAGCGCCCTAGGGGACATAGGTGAAAAACTGTTTTTT.

The CDR3 DNA sequence: TGTGCCAGCAGCAACTCGCTAGCCGGAACCGGGGAGCTGTTTTTT. Translated, it gives CASSNSLAGTGELFF. This chain uses TRBV7-2 with TRBJ2-2, with a possible D match to TRBD2 (5 bases). Germline-derived CDR1 and CDR2 are SGHTA and FQGNSA. The ends were cut back, 5 bases at V and 5 bases at J, with 15 bases in the middle. This CDR3 comprises 15 residues.

The V gene is TRBV5-8, the J gene TRBJ2-1, with TRBD2 matching 7 bases. The CDR3 sequence is 15 residues long. Germline values: CDR1 SGHTS, CDR2 YDEGEE. V was pared by 1 base and J by 0 bases, with 1 base of the junction left unmatched. CDR3 coding DNA: TGTGCCAGCAGCTTGTGGGGGGGCTCCTACAATGAGCAGTTCTTC. Encoded protein: CASSLWGGSYNEQFF.

The chain is built from TRBV27 and TRBJ1-6; D is uncertain. Germline CDR1 reads MNHEY; CDR2 reads SMNVEV (reference sequence). The CDR3 totals 17 residues. Trimming took off 0 bases at V and 0 bases at J, with 9 bases between the two ends. CDR3 residues: CASSLSTPSSYNSPLHF. CDR3 nucleotide sequence: TGTGCCAGCAGTTTATCTACCCCGAGCTCCTATAATTCACCCCTCCACTTT.

The rearrangement links TRBV11-3 to TRBJ2-7; 13 bases are a match to TRBD2. V lost 5 bases, J lost 4 bases, and 5 bases stayed unmatched. Germline V gene sequence: CDR1 SGHNT, CDR2 YENEEA. The CDR3 has 15 residues. The CDR3 sequence is CASSRTSGSWYEQYF. In DNA form, the CDR3 reads TGTGCCAGCAGCCGGACTAGCGGGAGTTGGTACGAGCAGTACTTC.

V is TRBV27 and J is TRBJ1-5; D unclear. Looked up from germline, CDR1 is MNHEY and CDR2 is SMNVEV (reference sequence). CDR3 length: 13 amino acids. Trimming pared 3 bases from V and 2 bases from J, leaving 5 bases between. The chain's CDR3 is CASSFSRNQPQHF. The CDR3 bases are TGTGCCAGCAGTTTCTCCCGCAATCAGCCCCAGCATTTT.

The V and J genes are TRBV7-6 and TRBJ1-3; the D is unclear. The germline V gene has CDR1 SGHVS and CDR2 FNYEAQ. Trimming stripped 1 base from V and 4 bases from J, with 8 bases between. This CDR3 region has 14 residues. CDR3 region: CASSLVVAGNTIYF. The DNA for the CDR3 is TGTGCCAGCAGCTTAGTTGTCGCGGGAAACACCATATATTTT.

This chain connects TRBV11-2 to TRBJ2-5; 7 positions match TRBD2. The CDR3 extends over 16 amino acids. Germline CDR1 reads SGHAT; CDR2 reads FQNNGV. V was pared by 6 bases and J by 1 base, with 11 bases of the junction left unmatched. CDR3 amino acids: CASSPGRERFQETQYF. The CDR3 DNA sequence: TGTGCCAGCAGTCCGGGGCGGGAGCGGTTCCAAGAGACCCAGTACTTC.

The CDR3 DNA follows: TGTGCCAGCAGCCATGGGACAGGGGGATCAAACACCGGGGAGCTGTTTTTT. Translated, it gives CASSHGTGGSNTGELFF. This chain links TRBV7-2 with TRBJ2-2; 11 bases are a match to TRBD1. The V segment lost 5 bases and the J segment 2 bases; nucleotides outside the gene matches: 7. The CDR3 spans 17 residues. Per germline, CDR1 SGHTA and CDR2 FQGNSA.

The chain recombines TRBV24-1 with TRBJ2-3; 9 positions match TRBD2. J lost 3 bases, V lost 9 bases, and 9 bases had no gene match. This CDR3 contains 15 residues. Germline CDR1 and CDR2: KGHDR and SFDVKD. DNA of the CDR3: TGTGCCACCGGTGCGGGTAGCGGGAGTACAGATACGCAGTATTTT. Its translation: CATGAGSGSTDTQYF.

This clone occurred once. In DNA, the CDR3 is TGTGCCAGCAGGGCTTCGGGACAGAGCACAGATACGCAGTATTTT. It yields the protein CASRASGQSTDTQYF. The rearrangement uses TRBV2 and TRBJ2-3; 7 bases map to TRBD1. There are 15 residues in the CDR3. Germline V gene data show CDR1 as SNHLY and CDR2 as FYNNEI. V lost 6 bases, J lost 0 bases, and 6 bases stayed unmatched.

There are a few counts of this clone. V gene TRBV27 combines with J gene TRBJ2-7; D possibly corresponds to TRBD2 (6 bases). CDR1 is MNHEY and CDR2 is SMNVEV in the germline V gene (reference sequence). Trimming took 3 bases from V and 3 from J, leaving 12 bases between them. The CDR3 runs to 14 residues. CDR3 nucleotides: TGTGCCAGCAGTTTTGGACTAAACTTCTACGAGCAGTACTTC. Translated: CASSFGLNFYEQYF.

CDR3 sequence reads: CASSQFPQGVSRTDTQYF. The CDR3 nucleotides read TGTGCCAGCAGCCAATTTCCACAGGGGGTTTCTAGGACAGATACGCAGTATTTT. The V call is TRBV6-2 or TRBV6-3, the J call TRBJ2-3, with 8 bases that match TRBD1. This CDR3 is 18 amino acids long. V was clipped by 6 bases and J by 3 bases; unmatched bases: 17. The germline gives CDR1 MNHEY, CDR2 SVGEGT.

This sequence joins TRBV29-1 and TRBJ1-2; 7 nucleotides agree with TRBD1. In germline, CDR1 is SQVTM, CDR2 ANQGSEA. The V and J ends lost 7 bases and 9 bases, in that order; junction bases with no gene match: 14. The CDR3 covers 13 residues. CDR3 protein: CSAGGADRASYTF. The CDR3 bases are TGCAGCGCTGGGGGTGCAGACAGGGCGAGCTACACCTTC.

The chain recombines TRBV5-1 with TRBJ2-5; maybe TRBD2 (6 bases). This CDR3 region has 16 residues. V was shortened by 5 bases and J by 1 base, with 18 bases between the two germline ends. Germline lookup yields CDR1 SGHRS and CDR2 YFSETQ. CDR3: CASSSGLSDGQETQYF. The CDR3 DNA reads TGCGCCAGCAGTTCCGGACTATCCGATGGCCAAGAGACCCAGTACTTC.

This chain connects TRBV12-3 or TRBV12-4 to TRBJ2-7; D ambiguous. The CDR3 has 12 amino acids. V lost 4 bases and J 3 bases, leaving 7 bases between the germline ends. The CDR3 is CASSWLNYEQYF. CDR3 DNA: TGTGCCAGCAGTTGGCTGAACTACGAGCAGTACTTC.

The rearrangement joins TRBV5-3 to TRBJ1-3; TRBD1 agrees at 9 bases. TRBV5-3 is filed as an ORF, its function uncertain. V gave up 1 base and J gave up 2 bases; unmatched junction bases: 19. The CDR3 has 21 residues. The DNA of the CDR3 is TGTGCCAGAAGCTTGACGGCCCCAGCAAAAAACAGGGGGCCCACTGGAAACACCATATATTTT. The encoded protein is CARSLTAPAKNRGPTGNTIYF.